The 32 T cell receptor beta chains presented below share a single source sample, sequenced in a study of T cells after posttransplantation cyclophosphamide. The naive gate required viable CD3+CD4+ or CD3+CD8+ cells with CCR7+CD45RA+CD45RO-CD95-CD27+CD28+ phenotype. Sequencing used immunoSEQ multiplex PCR; TCRdb keeps in-frame clones, though not all of them. The repertoire holds 30,000 or so clones, with around nine tenths as singletons. The source material was naive CD4+ T cells sorted from PBMCs. These receptors were taken from a woman aged 55-69 years in good health, CMV-negative, and a related stem cell transplant donor.

The chain uses TRBV19 and TRBJ1-4; D gene ambiguous. V gave up 6 bases and J gave up 8 bases, with 28 bases separating them. The V gene's germline CDR1 is LNHDA and CDR2 SQIVND (reference sequence). The CDR3 is 18 residues long. DNA for the CDR3: TGTGCCAGTAGCATGACGTGGGAGGCAGGCCGGTTTCGGGAAAAACTGTTTTTT. Amino acid sequence: CASSMTWEAGRFREKLFF.

V usage is TRBV27 and J usage is TRBJ2-3; D perhaps matches TRBD2 (5 bases). The CDR3 has 13 residues. V was shortened by 2 bases and J by 6 bases, with 9 bases between the two germline ends. Germline V gives CDR1 MNHEY, CDR2 SMNVEV (reference sequence). The CDR3 reads CASSLGRRDTQYF. CDR3 bases: TGTGCCAGCAGTTTAGGCAGGAGGGATACGCAGTATTTT.

The rearrangement links TRBV7-9 to TRBJ1-2, with D perhaps TRBD1 (5 bases). Trimming took off 2 bases at V and 5 bases at J, with 15 bases between the two ends. The CDR3 is 15 residues long. Germline V gene lookup returns CDR1 SEHNR and CDR2 FQNEAQ (reference sequence). The CDR3, as DNA: TGTGCCAGCAGCTTATCAGGACGGGGGATATATGGCTACACCTTC. This codes for CASSLSGRGIYGYTF.

The chain uses TRBV12-5 and TRBJ1-3, with TRBD1 matching 7 bases. Trimming took 2 bases from V and 3 from J; bases not matched to a gene: 10. There are 17 residues in the CDR3. In germline, CDR1 is LGHNT, CDR2 FRNRAP. CDR3 protein: CASGLNYPRGDGNTIYF. The CDR3 DNA reads as TGTGCTAGTGGTTTGAACTACCCCAGGGGGGATGGAAACACCATATATTTT. Complete variable domain (other parts from reference TRBV12-5 and TRBJ1-3): DARVTQTPRHKVTEMGQEVTMRCQPILGHNTVFWYRQTMMQGLELLAYFRNRAPLDDSGMPKDRFSAEMPDATLATLKIQPSEPRDSAVYFCASGLNYPRGDGNTIYFGEGSWLTVV.

The rearrangement joins TRBV19 to TRBJ1-1; D unclear. From germline, CDR1 is LNHDA and CDR2 SQIVND (reference sequence). This CDR3 is 15 amino acids long. Between the trimmed V and J ends, which lost 7 bases and 0 bases, there was a span of 15 bases. CDR3 coding DNA: TGTGCCAGTACCGGGGAGAATATCATGAACACTGAAGCTTTCTTT. It is translated as CASTGENIMNTEAFF. Full variable domain (outside the CDR3, taken from reference TRBV19 and TRBJ1-1): DGGITQSPKYLFRKEGQNVTLSCEQNLNHDAMYWYRQDPGQGLRLIYYSQIVNDFQKGDIAEGYSVSREKKESFPLTVTSAQKNPTAFYLCASTGENIMNTEAFFGQGTRLTVV.

The genes are TRBV5-1 and TRBJ1-5; 7 bases align to TRBD1. V lost 4 bases, J lost 3 bases, and 10 bases stayed unmatched. Germline V gene lookup returns CDR1 SGHRS and CDR2 YFSETQ. CDR3 size: 16 residues. This chain's CDR3 is CASSPEPGQINQPQHF. The DNA of the CDR3 is TGCGCCAGCAGCCCTGAACCGGGACAGATCAATCAGCCCCAGCATTTT.

The chain uses TRBV7-9 and TRBJ1-2; D is possibly TRBD1 (5 bases). The length of the CDR3 is 18 residues. Germline CDR1 and CDR2: SEHNR and FQNEAQ (reference sequence). V was clipped by 0 bases and J by 0 bases, with 17 bases between them. The CDR3 spells CASSLALARVGANYGYTF. The CDR3 nucleotides read TGTGCCAGCAGCTTAGCCCTGGCCAGGGTAGGAGCTAACTATGGCTACACCTTC.

In DNA form, the CDR3 reads TGTGCCAGCAGCCGCAACAGGGGCCCCTACGAGCAGTACTTC. As protein: CASSRNRGPYEQYF. This sequence joins TRBV28 and TRBJ2-7; 7 bases map to TRBD1. This CDR3 spans 14 amino acids. After removal of 6 bases from V and 2 bases from J, the junction contained 7 bases not matched to a gene. The germline CDR1 and CDR2 sequences are MDHEN and SYDVKM.

The chain employs TRBV6-5 and TRBJ1-2; 8 positions match TRBD1. The J segment lost 5 bases and the V segment lost 5 bases, leaving 7 bases of the junction unmatched. Germline CDR1 reads MNHEY; CDR2 reads SVGAGI. The length of the CDR3 is 14 residues. CDR3 in amino acids: CASSRDRNVYGYTF. DNA of the CDR3: TGTGCCAGCAGTCGGGACAGGAATGTTTATGGCTACACCTTC.

This clone was detected only once. The rearrangement uses TRBV7-9 and TRBJ1-2, with TRBD1 as a possible D gene (6 bases). This CDR3 is 12 amino acids long. Trimming pared 5 bases from V and 4 bases from J, leaving 8 bases between. CDR1 and CDR2 from the germline V gene are SEHNR and FQNEAQ (reference sequence). DNA of the CDR3: TGTGCCAGCAGCCGGGACACCTATGGCTACACCTTC. Translation gives CASSRDTYGYTF.

This clone showed up just a few times. This sequence joins TRBV28 and TRBJ1-1; D is uncertain. This CDR3 region has 12 residues. Germline CDR1 is MDHEN and CDR2 is SYDVKM. The CDR3 nucleotides read TGTGCTGTTAAACAGATGAACACTGAAGCTTTCTTT. Its translation is CAVKQMNTEAFF.

The rearrangement joins TRBV5-4 to TRBJ2-5, with D perhaps matching TRBD1 (6 bases). With 4 bases removed from V and 2 bases from J, the gap between germline ends came to 21 bases. The germline V gene encodes CDR1 SGHNT and CDR2 YYREEE (reference sequence). The CDR3 is made up of 17 amino acids. The CDR3 protein is CASSPRVGAPLQETQYF. Here the CDR3 DNA reads TGTGCCAGCAGCCCTCGGGTGGGGGCACCACTTCAAGAGACCCAGTACTTC.

V is TRBV5-1 and J is TRBJ2-2; TRBD2 agrees at 10 bases. The germline V gene encodes CDR1 SGHRS and CDR2 YFSETQ. This CDR3 has 16 amino acids. V lost 2 bases and J lost 2; bases outside the gene matches: 3. DNA of the CDR3: TGCGCCAGCAGCTTAGTACTAGCGGGAAACACCGGGGAGCTGTTTTTT. This gives the protein CASSLVLAGNTGELFF.

This chain connects TRBV27 to TRBJ2-7, with a tentative D call TRBD2 (5 bases). The V end was cut by 1 base, the J end by 2 bases, with 9 bases between. There are 14 residues in the CDR3. The germline V gene encodes CDR1 MNHEY and CDR2 SMNVEV (reference sequence). CDR3: CASSLLGSPYEQYF. The CDR3 bases are TGTGCCAGCAGTTTATTGGGGAGCCCCTACGAGCAGTACTTC.

The chain is built from TRBV27 and TRBJ2-7; TRBD2 agrees at 10 bases. CDR1 is MNHEY, CDR2 SMNVEV, per germline (reference sequence). V lost 6 bases, J lost 3 bases, and 2 bases stayed unmatched. The CDR3 has 13 residues. As DNA, the CDR3 is TGTGCCAGCAGGGCTAGCGGGAGCTACGAGCAGTACTTC. It translates to CASRASGSYEQYF.

The V call is TRBV27, the J call TRBJ1-1; TRBD1 matches at 7 bases. Germline CDR1 reads MNHEY; CDR2 reads SMNVEV (reference sequence). CDR3 length: 15 amino acids. V was pared by 2 bases and J by 0 bases, with 3 bases of the junction left unmatched. DNA for the CDR3: TGTGCCAGCAGTTTAAGGGACAGTTTGAACACTGAAGCTTTCTTT. Translation gives CASSLRDSLNTEAFF.

The chain recombines TRBV11-3 with TRBJ2-7, with 13 positions matching TRBD2. Germline V gene sequence: CDR1 SGHNT, CDR2 YENEEA. The CDR3 runs 15 residues. The J segment lost 4 bases and the V segment lost 4 bases, leaving 4 bases of the junction unmatched. The CDR3 DNA sequence: TGTGCCAGCAGCTCAACGACTAGCGGGAGGTACGAGCAGTACTTC. Its translation: CASSSTTSGRYEQYF.

This rearrangement joins TRBV27 to TRBJ1-4; 8 nucleotides align to TRBD1. V shed 5 bases and J 11 bases; nucleotides not matched to a gene: 16. Germline V gene lookup returns CDR1 MNHEY and CDR2 SMNVEV (reference sequence). The CDR3 totals 16 residues. The CDR3 coding sequence is TGTGCCAGCAGTAATCTTAGGACAGGGACGGTTGGGAAACTGTTTTTT. It encodes CASSNLRTGTVGKLFF.

A few counts support this clone. The V gene is TRBV7-9, the J gene TRBJ1-1; the D is unclear. CDR3 size: 14 residues. The V end was cut by 5 bases, the J end by 3 bases, with 13 bases between. CDR1 is SEHNR and CDR2 is FQNEAQ in the germline V gene (reference sequence). CDR3 DNA: TGTGCCAGCAGCCACCAGAGGAGGGACACTGAAGCTTTCTTT. Protein sequence: CASSHQRRDTEAFF.

The chain joins TRBV6-1 to TRBJ2-1, with 8 bases fitting TRBD2. V shed 0 bases and J 6 bases; nucleotides not matched to a gene: 13. The CDR3 contains 18 residues. Per germline, CDR1 MNHNS and CDR2 SASEGT. The CDR3 loop reads CASSEALRLASTFNEQFF. CDR3 nucleotides: TGTGCCAGCAGTGAAGCGCTTCGACTAGCGTCGACCTTCAATGAGCAGTTCTTC.

V gene TRBV7-8 combines with J gene TRBJ1-5; 11 bases fit TRBD1. This CDR3 is built from 16 residues. J was trimmed by 4 bases and V by 2 bases; bases with no gene match: 4. The germline gives CDR1 SGHVS, CDR2 FQNEAQ. The chain's CDR3 is CASSLLGQGGNQPQHF. CDR3 in DNA: TGTGCCAGCAGCTTACTGGGACAGGGGGGAAATCAGCCCCAGCATTTT. Complete variable domain (other parts from reference TRBV7-8 and TRBJ1-5): GAGVSQSPRYKVAKRGQDVALRCDPISGHVSLFWYQQALGQGPEFLTYFQNEAQLDKSGLPSDRFFAERPEGSVSTLKIQRTQQEDSAVYLCASSLLGQGGNQPQHFGDGTRLSIL.

The rearrangement uses TRBV9 and TRBJ2-1; the match to TRBD2 covers 8 bases. Germline CDR1 reads SGDLS; CDR2 reads YYNGEE. V lost 3 bases and J lost 0; bases outside the gene matches: 14. This CDR3 is built from 19 residues. CDR3 region: CASSADPGGTRSSYNEQFF. CDR3 DNA sequence: TGTGCCAGCAGCGCTGATCCGGGGGGGACCCGCAGCTCCTACAATGAGCAGTTCTTC.

The chain has TRBV7-8 and TRBJ1-2, with TRBD1 matching 9 bases. In germline, CDR1 is SGHVS, CDR2 FQNEAQ. Trimming took 4 bases from V and 2 from J; bases not matched to a gene: 2. The CDR3 has 14 amino acids. CDR3 residues: CASSSGTGNYGYTF. The CDR3 region has the DNA TGTGCCAGCAGCTCGGGGACAGGGAACTATGGCTACACCTTC.

The CDR3 nucleotides read TGTGCCAGCAGCCAGGCCCTAGCGGGGTCATCGGAGCAGTTCTTC. It yields the protein CASSQALAGSSEQFF. The chain carries TRBV28 and TRBJ2-1, with 9 nucleotides matching TRBD2. In germline, CDR1 is MDHEN, CDR2 SYDVKM. The V gene end was trimmed by 6 bases and the J gene end by 10 bases; junction bases not matched to a gene: 13. CDR3 length equals 15 residues.

The gene calls are TRBV4-1 and TRBJ2-7; 12 bases fit TRBD2. CDR1 and CDR2 from the germline V gene are MGHRA and YSYEKL. Germline trimming cut 5 bases from V and 7 bases from J; bases unmatched to any gene: 9. The CDR3 is 15 amino acids. CDR3 sequence: CASSTRLAGEGEQYF. The CDR3 DNA sequence: TGCGCCAGCAGCACCCGACTAGCGGGGGAGGGGGAGCAGTACTTC.

The chain uses TRBV5-4 and TRBJ1-1, with 8 bases identical to TRBD1. CDR1 and CDR2 from the germline V gene are SGHNT and YYREEE (reference sequence). The length of the CDR3 is 14 residues. The V segment lost 3 bases and the J segment 5 bases; nucleotides outside the gene matches: 6. CDR3 sequence: CASSSQGAGTEAFF. The CDR3 nucleotides are TGTGCCAGCAGCTCTCAGGGGGCTGGGACTGAAGCTTTCTTT. Full variable domain (rest looked up from reference TRBV5-4 and TRBJ1-1): ETGVTQSPTHLIKTRGQQVTLRCSSQSGHNTVSWYQQALGQGPQFIFQYYREEENGRGNFPPRFSGLQFPNYSSELNVNALELDDSALYLCASSSQGAGTEAFFGQGTRLTVV.

This clone was counted a few times. The chain carries TRBV28 and TRBJ1-4; D is unresolved. Looked up from germline, CDR1 is MDHEN and CDR2 is SYDVKM. This CDR3 has 15 residues. Trimming left V 5 bases short and J 0 bases short, with 10 bases between. The CDR3 sequence is CASSRSTATNEKLFF. The DNA for the CDR3 is TGTGCCAGCAGTCGAAGCACTGCAACTAATGAAAAACTGTTTTTT.

This chain uses TRBV9 with TRBJ2-1; 10 bases map to TRBD1. Germline lookup yields CDR1 SGDLS and CDR2 YYNGEE. The CDR3 length is 15 residues. V lost 3 bases to trimming and J lost 3 bases; unmatched junction nucleotides: 3. As DNA, the CDR3 is TGTGCCAGCAGCGCTCGGACAGGGGGCTACAATGAGCAGTTCTTC. Protein product: CASSARTGGYNEQFF.

CDR3 protein: CASSVDSGLSYTF. The CDR3 DNA reads as TGTGCCAGCAGCGTAGATAGTGGACTTTCTTACACCTTC. J is TRBJ1-2 and V is TRBV9; D remains unclear. V lost 0 bases and J 11 bases, leaving 14 bases between the germline ends. There are 13 residues in the CDR3. Germline V gene sequence: CDR1 SGDLS, CDR2 YYNGEE.

The rearrangement joins TRBV15 to TRBJ1-1; tentative D call: TRBD1 (6 bases). Trimming left V 5 bases short and J 1 base short, with 14 bases between. Germline V gene data show CDR1 as LNHNV and CDR2 as YYDKDF (reference sequence). The CDR3 runs to 15 residues. This chain's CDR3 is CATSGRQARNTEAFF. For the CDR3, the DNA is TGTGCCACCAGCGGAAGACAGGCCAGGAACACTGAAGCTTTCTTT.

Written as DNA, the CDR3 is TGTGCCAGCAGTTCTAGCGCAACCTCCTACAATGAGCAGTTCTTC. It codes for CASSSSATSYNEQFF. The chain is built from TRBV27 and TRBJ2-1; D is possibly TRBD2 (6 bases). The CDR3 runs to 15 residues. Trimming removed 4 bases at V and 0 bases at J, with 10 bases between. CDR1 is MNHEY, CDR2 SMNVEV, per germline (reference sequence).

The rearrangement uses TRBV28 and TRBJ2-3; 11 nucleotides align to TRBD2. In germline, CDR1 is MDHEN, CDR2 SYDVKM. The trim removed 5 bases at V and 4 bases at J, leaving 8 bases unmatched. This CDR3 is built from 16 residues. CDR3 region: CASSVAGGGGADTQYF. CDR3 in DNA: TGTGCCAGCAGTGTAGCGGGGGGGGGTGGAGCAGATACGCAGTATTTT.